This is a list of T cell receptor beta chains from one sample in a study of shared clonotypes between healthy human individuals. The assay was immunoSEQ multiplex PCR, and TCRdb's table has in-frame clones only and misses some. This table holds roughly 2,300,000 clones, under 95% found once. Sequenced material: naive CD4+ T cells from PBMCs. The receptors shown here come from a man aged 18 to 29 in good health. Some clones in this sample may be carry-over from other donors' samples. Both conserved end residues are part of each CDR3. The D gene is left open where the match is weak. Size values are once, few and many counts, or a class for expanded clones, and some rows have none.

V gene,J gene,clone size,D gene,CDR3 protein,CDR3 DNA
TRBV10-3,TRBJ2-7,-,TRBD1,CAIAGTGTHEQYF,TGTGCCATCGCGGGGACAGGGACTCACGAGCAGTACTTC
TRBV19,TRBJ2-1,-,TRBD1,CACATGTGKYNEQFF,TGTGCCTGCGCTACCGGGACAGGGAAGTACAATGAGCAGTTCTTC
TRBV11-2,TRBJ2-3,-,-,CASSATTVGTQYF,TGTGCCAGCAGCGCCACCACTGTAGGAACGCAGTATTTT
TRBV7-2,TRBJ2-2,-,-,CASSKIVGARDTGELFF,TGTGCCAGCAGTAAAATTGTCGGGGCGCGGGACACCGGGGAGCTGTTTTTT
TRBV9,TRBJ1-1,-,-,CASSLRKSGDTEAFF,TGTGCCAGCAGCCTCCGGAAAAGTGGGGACACTGAAGCTTTCTTT
TRBV7-8,TRBJ1-6,-,-,CASSQTPPLGGVSPLHF,TGTGCCAGCAGCCAAACCCCCCCCTTGGGGGGCGTATCACCCCTCCACTTT
TRBV20-1,TRBJ2-1,-,TRBD2,CSAGRAYEQFF,TGCAGTGCTGGGAGGGCCTATGAGCAGTTCTTC
TRBV6-1,TRBJ1-1,-,TRBD1,CASSTGQFSEAFF,TGTGCCAGCAGTACGGGACAGTTCTCTGAAGCTTTCTTT
TRBV18,TRBJ2-2,-,-,CASSPIQAEGTGELFF,TGTGCCAGCTCACCAATCCAGGCTGAGGGCACCGGGGAGCTGTTTTTT
TRBV7-9,TRBJ2-3,-,-,CASSPLAASTDTQYF,TGTGCCAGCAGCCCTCTAGCAGCTAGCACAGATACGCAGTATTTT
TRBV2,TRBJ2-7,once,TRBD1,CASTLDRERSYEQYF,TGTGCCAGCACCCTGGACAGGGAACGCTCCTACGAGCAGTACTTC
TRBV29-1,TRBJ2-7,-,TRBD1,CSVSGQNYEQYF,TGCAGCGTCTCGGGACAGAACTACGAGCAGTACTTC
TRBV5-1,TRBJ2-1,-,TRBD1,CASSLGTGNNEQFF,TGCGCCAGCAGCTTGGGGACAGGGAACAATGAGCAGTTCTTC
TRBV2,TRBJ2-7,-,-,CASSQGLTSYEQYF,TGTGCCAGCAGCCAGGGACTGACCTCCTACGAGCAGTACTTC
TRBV9,TRBJ2-3,-,-,CASSVGKFGGYTDTQYF,TGTGCCAGCAGCGTAGGAAAGTTTGGAGGGTACACAGATACGCAGTATTTT
TRBV7-3,TRBJ2-7,-,-,CASSLGDSMSSRASYEQYF,TGTGCCAGCAGCTTAGGCGATTCGATGTCGAGCCGCGCCTCCTACGAGCAGTACTTC
TRBV5-1,TRBJ2-1,-,-,CASSLLVGGHSYNEQFF,TGCGCCAGCAGCTTGCTGGTGGGAGGCCACTCCTACAATGAGCAGTTCTTC
TRBV4-1,TRBJ2-5,-,-,CASSQGSRPPGETQYF,TGCGCCAGCAGCCAGGGAAGTAGACCCCCAGGAGAGACCCAGTACTTC
TRBV10-1,TRBJ2-7,-,-,CASSDGGSSYEQYF,TGCGCCAGCAGTGATGGGGGGAGCTCCTACGAGCAGTACTTC
TRBV29-1,TRBJ2-1,-,-,CSAAAGQEVWHNEQFF,TGCAGCGCCGCAGCGGGACAGGAGGTCTGGCACAATGAGCAGTTCTTC
TRBV6-5,TRBJ2-7,-,TRBD1,CASSYSGQGAYEQYF,TGTGCCAGCAGTTACTCGGGACAGGGGGCGTACGAGCAGTACTTC
TRBV9,TRBJ1-4,once,-,CASSVRATNEKLFF,TGTGCCAGCAGCGTACGTGCAACTAATGAAAAACTGTTTTTT
TRBV6-6,TRBJ2-1,once,TRBD2,CASSPVLAGAVNEQFF,TGTGCCAGCAGTCCCGTCCTAGCGGGAGCTGTCAATGAGCAGTTCTTC
TRBV6-6,TRBJ1-2,-,TRBD1,CASNPQGAGGYTF,TGTGCCAGCAATCCCCAGGGGGCCGGTGGCTACACCTTC
TRBV2,TRBJ2-7,-,-,CASTPGRQAYEQYF,TGTGCCAGCACACCGGGACGGCAAGCCTACGAGCAGTACTTC
TRBV7-9,TRBJ2-7,-,TRBD2,CASSLGGRGVEQYF,TGTGCCAGCAGCTTAGGCGGGAGAGGAGTCGAGCAGTACTTC
TRBV5-1,TRBJ2-3,-,-,CASSLSQYTDTQYF,TGCGCCAGCAGCTTGAGCCAGTACACAGATACGCAGTATTTT
TRBV9,TRBJ2-5,-,-,CASSSGLAKETQYF,TGTGCCAGCAGCTCAGGACTCGCTAAAGAGACCCAGTACTTC
TRBV28,TRBJ1-5,-,-,CASSLLAGDIQPQHF,TGTGCCAGCAGTTTGTTGGCAGGGGATATTCAGCCCCAGCATTTT
TRBV11-2,TRBJ1-2,few,-,CASSLGPGSLYGYTF,TGTGCCAGCAGCTTAGGTCCAGGCAGTCTCTATGGCTACACCTTC
TRBV21-1,TRBJ2-1,-,-,CASSKLGMGQISYNEQFF,TGTGCCAGCAGCAAGTTGGGAATGGGTCAGATCTCCTACAATGAGCAGTTCTTC
TRBV21-1,TRBJ1-3,-,-,CASSKDTDSGNTIYF,TGTGCCAGCAGCAAAGACACTGACTCTGGAAACACCATATATTTT
TRBV27,TRBJ2-7,-,TRBD1,CASSGRGYEQYF,TGTGCCAGCAGTGGCAGGGGGTACGAGCAGTACTTC
TRBV6-6,TRBJ2-7,-,-,CASSYGQSYEQYF,TGTGCCAGCAGTTACGGTCAGTCCTACGAGCAGTACTTC
TRBV7-2,TRBJ1-2,few,TRBD1,CASSKEGQGLSGYTF,TGTGCCAGCAGCAAAGAGGGACAGGGGCTTTCTGGCTACACCTTC
TRBV6-5,TRBJ1-2,-,TRBD1,CASSSNTGGSYGYTF,TGTGCCAGCAGTTCGAATACAGGGGGGTCCTATGGCTACACCTTC
TRBV30,TRBJ2-7,-,TRBD2,CAWSPGLAGGHSYEQYF,TGTGCCTGGAGCCCCGGACTAGCGGGAGGGCACTCCTACGAGCAGTACTTC
TRBV19,TRBJ2-7,-,TRBD2,CASTDSLGVTAFAGGSYEQYF,TGTGCCAGTACCGACTCCCTGGGGGTTACCGCCTTTGCGGGAGGCTCCTACGAGCAGTACTTC
TRBV11-1,TRBJ1-1,-,-,CASSLGGGLEAFF,TGTGCCAGCAGCTTAGGAGGGGGACTTGAAGCTTTCTTT
TRBV19,TRBJ2-2,-,-,CASSIGQSAGELFF,TGTGCCAGTAGTATTGGACAGAGCGCCGGGGAGCTGTTTTTT
TRBV4-2,TRBJ1-1,-,TRBD1,CASSRGDSLNTEAFF,TGTGCCAGCAGCCGAGGGGACAGCCTGAACACTGAAGCTTTCTTT
TRBV4-1,TRBJ1-4,-,TRBD1,CASSQTGTREKLFF,TGCGCCAGCAGCCAGACAGGGACGCGTGAAAAACTGTTTTTT